The sequence of this T cell receptor (beta chain) was determined in a study of T cells after yellow fever vaccination. The CDR3 has 15 amino acids. V was shortened by 7 bases and J by 3 bases, with 16 bases between the two germline ends. The V gene's germline CDR1 is MDHEN and CDR2 SYDVKM. Via MiXCR, TCRdb re-called the 5' RACE reads, giving one row per CDR3 protein. Of fewer than 650,000 distinct CDR3 sequences in the sample, 21% are singletons; the top ten hold around 16%. The sequence was obtained from a man between 18 and 35 years old who received the YFV17D yellow fever vaccine. The source material was PBMCs, sampled roughly 20 days after the first yellow fever vaccination. The J gene is TRBJ2-1, the V gene TRBV28, with D perhaps matching TRBD2 (6 bases). The CDR3 DNA follows: TGTGCCAGCACCCCACTTTACGGGGGCTACAATGAGCAGTTCTTC. This translates into CASTPLYGGYNEQFF.